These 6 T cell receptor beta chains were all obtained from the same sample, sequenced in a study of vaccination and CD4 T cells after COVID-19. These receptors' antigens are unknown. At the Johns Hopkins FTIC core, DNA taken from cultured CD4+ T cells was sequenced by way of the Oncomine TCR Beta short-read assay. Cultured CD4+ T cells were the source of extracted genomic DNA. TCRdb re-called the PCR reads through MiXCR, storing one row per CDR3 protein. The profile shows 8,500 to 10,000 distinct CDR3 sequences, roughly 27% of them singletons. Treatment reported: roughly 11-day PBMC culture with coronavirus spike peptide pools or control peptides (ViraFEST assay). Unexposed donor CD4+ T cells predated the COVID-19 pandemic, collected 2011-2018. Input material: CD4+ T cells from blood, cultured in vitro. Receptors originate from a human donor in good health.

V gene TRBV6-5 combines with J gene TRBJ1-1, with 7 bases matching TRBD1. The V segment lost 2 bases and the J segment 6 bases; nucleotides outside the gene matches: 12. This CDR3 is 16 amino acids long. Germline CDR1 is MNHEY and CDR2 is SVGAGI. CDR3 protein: CASSYTDPTGPSEAFF. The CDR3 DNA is TGTGCCAGCAGTTACACCGACCCGACAGGGCCCTCTGAAGCTTTCTTT.

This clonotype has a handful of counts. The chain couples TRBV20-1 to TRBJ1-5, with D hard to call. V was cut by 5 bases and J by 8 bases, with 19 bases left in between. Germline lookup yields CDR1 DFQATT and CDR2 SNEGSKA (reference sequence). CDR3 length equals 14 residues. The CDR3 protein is CSAPSGKGSEPQHF. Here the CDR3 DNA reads TGCAGTGCTCCTAGCGGTAAAGGTTCCGAGCCCCAGCATTTT.

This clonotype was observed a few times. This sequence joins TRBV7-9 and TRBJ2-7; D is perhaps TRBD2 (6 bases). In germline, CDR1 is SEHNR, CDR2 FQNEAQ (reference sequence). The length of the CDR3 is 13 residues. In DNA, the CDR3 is TGTGCGACCTCACCGGGACTGTCGGGGGAGCAGTACTTC. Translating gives CATSPGLSGEQYF.

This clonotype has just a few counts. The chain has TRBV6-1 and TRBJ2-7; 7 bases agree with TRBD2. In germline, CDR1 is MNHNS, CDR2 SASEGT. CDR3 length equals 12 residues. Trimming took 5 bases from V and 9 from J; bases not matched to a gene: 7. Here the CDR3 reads CASSTGGRRQYF. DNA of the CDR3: TGTGCCAGCAGTACCGGCGGGAGACGGCAGTACTTC.

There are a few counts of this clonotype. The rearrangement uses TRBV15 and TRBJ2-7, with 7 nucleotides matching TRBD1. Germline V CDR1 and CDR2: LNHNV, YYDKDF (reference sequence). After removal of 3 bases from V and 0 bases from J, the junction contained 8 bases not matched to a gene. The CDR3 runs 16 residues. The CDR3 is CATSRSRTGSSYEQYF. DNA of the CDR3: TGTGCCACCAGCAGGTCCAGGACAGGCAGCTCCTACGAGCAGTACTTC.

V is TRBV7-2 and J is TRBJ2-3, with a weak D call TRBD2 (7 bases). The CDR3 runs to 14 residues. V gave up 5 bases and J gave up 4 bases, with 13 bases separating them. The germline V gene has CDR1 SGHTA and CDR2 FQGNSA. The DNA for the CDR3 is TGTGCCAGCAGCCTGAGGGGGAGGGCAGATACGCAGTATTTT. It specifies CASSLRGRADTQYF.